The 14 T cell receptor beta chains below were found in one sample sequenced in a study of blood T cells in healthy people across ages. For the second PCR, which ran for about 7 to 11 cycles, a sample-barcoded 5' primer and a J-beta primer mix were used. TCRdb re-analysed the 5' RACE reads in MiXCR, keeping a single row per CDR3 protein. The data contain 650,000 to 700,000 distinct CDR3 sequences, about a third of them singletons. The sequenced sample was blood. The receptors here all came from a woman older than 75 in good health.

About this clonotype itself: This may come from a read error, since a much larger clone is one base off. The CDR3 DNA reads as TGTGCCAGCGTCGGCCAGAGGAGCTTCTACGAGCAGTACTTC. Protein product: CASVGQRSFYEQYF. V is TRBV6-1 and J is TRBJ2-4, with D unresolved. The tail of the sequence fits TRBJ2-7 better, so the J call may be wrong. Germline CDR1 is MNHNS and CDR2 is SASEGT. This CDR3 region has 14 residues.

This clonotype was observed a few times. This chain links TRBV4-2 with TRBJ1-4; TRBD1 might be the D (6 bases). There are 18 residues in the CDR3. Per the germline V gene, CDR1 is LGHNA and CDR2 is YNFKEQ. The V end lost 0 bases, the J end lost 5 bases, and 19 bases lay between the germline ends. The CDR3 DNA is TGTGCCAGCAGCCAAGATCAGATTTGGTGGGACACGAATGAAAAACTGTTTTTT. Encoded protein: CASSQDQIWWDTNEKLFF.

Details on this clonotype: A much bigger clone sits one base away, suggesting this may be a read error. The missing conserved phenylalanine or tryptophan at the end of this CDR3 makes a read error likely. The gene calls are TRBV5-1 and TRBJ2-7, with TRBD1 matching over 10 bases. The J call may be in error: the DNA end matches TRBJ2-5 better. The length of the CDR3 is 15 residues. The V gene's germline CDR1 is SGHRS and CDR2 YFSETQ. The CDR3, as DNA: TGCGCCAGCGGAAGACAGGGGGCAGCCAAAGAGACCCAGTACTCC. It translates to CASGRQGAAKETQYS.

Many counts were recorded for this clonotype. This rearrangement joins TRBV27 to TRBJ1-2, with D possibly being TRBD1 (6 bases). Deletions cut 2 bases from V and 3 bases from J, with 10 bases between. The CDR3 length is 14 residues. Germline loops: CDR1 MNHEY, CDR2 SMNVEV (reference sequence). This chain's CDR3 is CASSLQGRDYGYTF. The CDR3 DNA is TGTGCCAGCAGTTTACAGGGGCGCGACTATGGCTACACCTTC.

In the case of this clonotype: A read error is possible here, since a much larger clone lies one base away. The J gene is TRBJ2-7, the V gene TRBV9; D not resolved. The CDR3 is 13 residues long. In germline, CDR1 is SGDLS, CDR2 YYNGEE. The DNA for the CDR3 is TGTGCCGGCAGCGTAGCTGGTACCTACGAGCAGTACTTC. As protein: CAGSVAGTYEQYF.

This clonotype has ten or more counts. J is TRBJ1-1 and V is TRBV5-6, with unresolved D. This CDR3 region has 14 residues. Looked up from germline, CDR1 is SGHDT and CDR2 is YYEEEE. V was cut by 6 bases and J by 0 bases, with 12 bases left in between. The CDR3 bases are TGTGCCAGCACCAAGGTGGGCATGAACACTGAAGCTTTCTTT. Translating it yields CASTKVGMNTEAFF. The full variable domain, with the rest looked up from reference TRBV5-6 and TRBJ1-1, is DAGVTQSPTHLIKTRGQQVTLRCSPKSGHDTVSWYQQALGQGPQFIFQYYEEEERQRGNFPDRFSGHQFPNYSSELNVNALLLGDSALYLCASTKVGMNTEAFFGQGTRLTVV.

There are many counts of this clonotype. V usage is TRBV6-5 and J usage is TRBJ1-1, with 10 bases matching TRBD1. The trim removed 5 bases at V and 10 bases at J, leaving 7 bases unmatched. Germline loops: CDR1 MNHEY, CDR2 SVGAGI. CDR3 length: 13 residues. CDR3 amino acids: CASSPGTGERAFF. The CDR3 DNA is TGTGCCAGCAGTCCTGGGACAGGGGAGAGAGCTTTCTTT.

This clonotype has a handful of counts. This may stem from a read error, because a much larger clone lies one nucleotide away. The chain combines TRBV27 with TRBJ2-1, with 8 nucleotides matching TRBD1. The trim removed 5 bases at V and 13 bases at J, leaving 13 bases unmatched. The CDR3 runs to 14 residues. The V gene's germline CDR1 is MNHEY and CDR2 SMNVEV (reference sequence). CDR3 residues: CASSLLRGHETQFF. DNA for the CDR3: TGTGCCAGCAGTCTCCTCAGGGGGCACGAGACCCAGTTCTTC.

The chain combines TRBV20-1 with TRBJ2-1; the D gene is possibly TRBD2 (5 bases). The germline V gene encodes CDR1 DFQATT and CDR2 SNEGSKA (reference sequence). The CDR3 has 16 residues. V was cut by 3 bases and J by 9 bases, with 24 bases left in between. CDR3 amino acids: CSARPPGYQTGSEQFF. In DNA, the CDR3 is TGCAGTGCTAGGCCCCCGGGCTATCAAACGGGGAGTGAGCAGTTCTTC.

With respect to this clonotype: The junction and the germline gene differ at one end; a read error may be behind it. This rearrangement joins TRBV12-3 or TRBV12-4 to TRBJ1-6, with D possibly matching TRBD1 (5 bases). The CDR3 covers 15 residues. As DNA, the CDR3 is TGTGCCAGCAGTAGGGACGGACTTCTGAATTCACCCCGCCACTTT. Its translation is CASSRDGLLNSPRHF.

This clonotype occurred many times. This CDR3 reads CAIRSDAAGEQYF. CDR3 in DNA: TGTGCCATCAGATCGGACGCGGCGGGCGAGCAGTACTTC. V usage is TRBV10-3 and J usage is TRBJ2-7; maybe TRBD2 (5 bases). From germline, CDR1 is ENHRY and CDR2 SYGVKD. CDR3 length equals 13 residues. Trimming stripped 6 bases from V and 6 bases from J, with 15 bases between.

This clonotype was recorded once. This sequence joins TRBV9 and TRBJ2-3; D is unresolved. Trimming pared 0 bases from V and 2 bases from J, leaving 13 bases between. This CDR3 is built from 16 residues. In germline, CDR1 is SGDLS, CDR2 YYNGEE. The CDR3 spells CASSVAGGYNTDTQYF. The CDR3 DNA reads TGTGCCAGCAGCGTAGCGGGCGGCTACAACACAGATACGCAGTATTTT.

This clonotype was detected ten times or more. DNA for the CDR3: TGTGCCAGCAGCTTAATGGCTAGCGGGGGGGCGGGGGAGCAGTACTTC. It specifies CASSLMASGGAGEQYF. This chain joins TRBV7-2 and TRBJ2-4, with 12 positions matching TRBD2. Germline lookup yields CDR1 SGHTA and CDR2 FQGNSA. The CDR3 totals 16 residues. The V and J ends lost 2 bases and 13 bases, in that order; junction bases with no gene match: 12.

The chain carries TRBV4-1 and TRBJ2-7; possibly TRBD1 for D (7 bases). The germline V gene has CDR1 MGHRA and CDR2 YSYEKL. V was shortened by 4 bases and J by 4 bases, with 20 bases between the two germline ends. The CDR3 loop spans 16 amino acids. This chain's CDR3 is CASSPSSPRGRYEQYF. CDR3 bases: TGCGCCAGCAGCCCCAGTTCCCCCAGGGGGAGGTACGAGCAGTACTTC.